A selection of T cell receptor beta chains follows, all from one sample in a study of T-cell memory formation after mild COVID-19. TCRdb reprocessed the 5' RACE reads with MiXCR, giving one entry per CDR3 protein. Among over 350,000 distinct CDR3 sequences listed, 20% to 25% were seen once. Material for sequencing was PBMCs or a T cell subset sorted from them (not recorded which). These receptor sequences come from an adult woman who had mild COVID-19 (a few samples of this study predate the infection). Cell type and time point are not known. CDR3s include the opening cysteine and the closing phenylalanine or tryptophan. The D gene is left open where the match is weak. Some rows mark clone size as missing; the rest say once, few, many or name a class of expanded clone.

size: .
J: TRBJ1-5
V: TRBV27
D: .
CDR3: CASSLRLGNQPQHF

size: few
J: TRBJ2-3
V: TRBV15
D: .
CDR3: CATSRGRVDHTDTQYF

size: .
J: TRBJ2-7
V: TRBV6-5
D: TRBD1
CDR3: CASSYLTTGYEQYF

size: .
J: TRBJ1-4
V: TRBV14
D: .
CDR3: CASSQEPGWKLFF

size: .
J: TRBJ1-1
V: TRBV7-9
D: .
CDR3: CASSFGQSEAFF

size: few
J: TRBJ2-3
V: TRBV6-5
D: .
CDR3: CASSYGASDTQYF

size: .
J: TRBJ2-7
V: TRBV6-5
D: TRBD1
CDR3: CASSYGTGAYEQYF

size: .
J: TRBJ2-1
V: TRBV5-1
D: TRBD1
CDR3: CASSPHAGQGANEQFF

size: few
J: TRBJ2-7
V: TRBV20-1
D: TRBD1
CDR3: CSAPYRGNYEQYF

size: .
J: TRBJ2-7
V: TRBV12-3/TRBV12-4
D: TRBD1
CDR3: CASRQGGSSYEQYF

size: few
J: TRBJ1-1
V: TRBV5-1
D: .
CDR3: CASSADSLNTEAFF

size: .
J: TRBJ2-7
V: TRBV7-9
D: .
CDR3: CASSPRAASYEQYF

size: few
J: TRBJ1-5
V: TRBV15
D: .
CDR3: CATSRQGSNQPQHF

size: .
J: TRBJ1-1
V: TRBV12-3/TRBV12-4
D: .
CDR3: CASSFGHNTEAFF

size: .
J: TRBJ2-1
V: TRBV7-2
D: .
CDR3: CASSLAPRREQFF

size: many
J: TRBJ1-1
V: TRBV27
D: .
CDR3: CASSLMGRGKAFF

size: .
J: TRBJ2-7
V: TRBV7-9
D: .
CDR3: CASSLSGSPATAYEQYF

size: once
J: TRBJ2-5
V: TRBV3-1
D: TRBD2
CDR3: CASSQVSSGRIYQETQYF

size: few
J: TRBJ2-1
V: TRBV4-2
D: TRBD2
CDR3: CASSYSGSGRYNEQFF

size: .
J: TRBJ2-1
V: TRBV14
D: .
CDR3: CASSQALDEQFF

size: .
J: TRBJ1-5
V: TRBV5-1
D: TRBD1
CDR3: CASSYGQGGNQPQHF